The 27 T cell receptor beta chains reported below all come from one sample, sequenced in a study of T cells in women clearing cervical HPV infection. Here immunoSEQ multiplex PCR was the method, and the copy in TCRdb shows in-frame clones only, minus some. The sample's table shows around 35,000 clones. Material for sequencing was blood buffy coat. The receptors here all came from a woman between 18 and 70 years old with a cervical HPV16 infection that either progressed to CIN3+ or cleared (not recorded which).

With regard to this clone: With the read ending 3 residues before the CDR3 end, the germline J gene is used to fill in that end. V and J are TRBV2 and TRBJ1-5; the D gene is possibly TRBD1 (6 bases). The CDR3 length is 14 residues. CDR1 SNHLY and CDR2 FYNNEI come from the germline V gene. Trimming took 4 bases from V and 6 from J, leaving 13 bases between them. The CDR3 DNA, read in part, is TGTGCCAGCAGTGCAGAGGGGGTTGGTCAGCCC. Translated, it gives CASSAEGVGQP. In full, the CDR3 is CASSAEGVGQPQHF.

As to this clone: The CDR3 goes on 3 residues after the read ends, and that part is filled in from the germline J gene. The J gene is TRBJ2-7, the V gene TRBV30; 11 nucleotides agree with TRBD2. This CDR3 has 16 amino acids. The junction had 7 bases not matched to a gene; V was cut back by 0 bases and J by 3 bases. CDR1 is GTSNPN, CDR2 SVGIG, per germline (reference sequence). CDR3 protein: CAWSVRRLAGGYEQYF. The covered CDR3 bases are TGTGCCTGGAGTGTACGGCGGCTAGCGGGGGGCTACGAG.

A note on this clone: With the read ending 3 residues before the CDR3 end, the germline J gene is used to fill in that end. The rearrangement links TRBV5-1 to TRBJ2-1, with 12 bases that match TRBD2. The CDR3 has 19 amino acids. Germline V gene sequence: CDR1 SGHRS, CDR2 YFSETQ. Trimming at V came to 1 base and at J to 0 bases, leaving 8 bases not matched to a gene. CDR3 sequence: CASSLPRTSGESSYNEQFF. The CDR3 DNA, read in part, is TGCGCCAGCAGCTTGCCCCGGACTAGCGGGGAAAGCTCCTACAATGAG.

Points on this clone: Read sequence stops 3 residues before the CDR3 end, and the germline J gene provides the missing end. V and J are TRBV20-1 and TRBJ1-5; a possible D gene is TRBD1 (5 bases). Trimming took 3 bases from V and 5 from J, leaving 11 bases between them. This CDR3 has 13 residues. Germline CDR1 reads DFQATT; CDR2 reads SNEGSKA (reference sequence). The CDR3 spells CSARSQGDQPQHF. The CDR3 bases that were read are TGCAGTGCTAGGTCCCAGGGAGATCAGCCC.

Comments on this clone: The CDR3 end lies 3 residues beyond the end of the read and is filled in from the germline J gene. This chain links TRBV6-1 with TRBJ1-5; tentatively, D is TRBD1 (6 bases). V was trimmed by 2 bases and J by 0 bases, leaving 14 bases between them. Per the germline V gene, CDR1 is MNHNS and CDR2 is SASEGT. CDR3 length: 17 residues. The part of the CDR3 DNA that was read is TGTGCCAGCAGTGAAAAGGGACACCGATATAGCAATCAGCCC. Translated, it gives CASSEKGHRYSNQP. The full-length CDR3 reads as CASSEKGHRYSNQPQHF.

Of note for this clone: The read stops 3 residues short of the end of the CDR3; the missing end is completed from the germline J gene. The chain has TRBV6-4 and TRBJ2-1; 11 bases match TRBD2. J was trimmed by 8 bases and V by 3 bases; bases with no gene match: 6. The CDR3 sequence is 15 residues long. Germline values: CDR1 MRHNA, CDR2 SNTAGT. CDR3 region: CASSELAGGLDEQFF. The CDR3 bases that were read are TGTGCCAGCAGTGAATTAGCGGGGGGGCTGGATGAG.

As concerns this clone: The CDR3 end is not reached by the read, which stops 3 residues before it; the germline J gene fills it in. This chain links TRBV28 with TRBJ2-5, with D uncertain. V was trimmed by 6 bases and J by 5 bases, leaving 10 bases between them. The CDR3 is made up of 12 amino acids. Per the germline V gene, CDR1 is MDHEN and CDR2 is SYDVKM. CDR3 loop: CASSPTEETQYF. The sequenced CDR3 bases are TGTGCCAGCAGCCCAACTGAGGAGACC.

With respect to this clone: Coverage ceases 3 residues before the CDR3 finishes, and the germline J gene fills in the end. V is TRBV10-3 and J is TRBJ1-1, with a tentative D call TRBD1 (5 bases). The germline V gene encodes CDR1 ENHRY and CDR2 SYGVKD. The CDR3 extends over 14 amino acids. V shed 5 bases and J shed 3 bases, with 13 bases lying between them. The CDR3 bases that were read are TGTGCCATCAGTCGGGGGGTTCGGGACACTGAA. Translated: CAISRGVRDTE. The CDR3 in full is CAISRGVRDTEAFF.

Points on this clone: The DNA ends 3 residues before the CDR3 does, and the rest of the CDR3 is filled in from the germline J gene. V is TRBV28 and J is TRBJ2-5; D remains ambiguous. V lost 6 bases, J lost 5 bases, and 22 bases lay in between. This CDR3 comprises 16 residues. The germline V gene has CDR1 MDHEN and CDR2 SYDVKM. The sequenced part of the CDR3 DNA is TGTGCCAGCAGAAAACCTTGGGCCTTGAGTTACGAGACC. Its translation: CASRKPWALSYET. The full CDR3 sequence reads CASRKPWALSYETQYF.

The CDR3 region is CASSYSIVGANTEAFF. Incomplete CDR3 DNA: TGTGCCAGCAGTTACTCGATTGTGGGGGCGAACACTGAA. This sequence joins TRBV6-2 or TRBV6-3 and TRBJ1-1; a possible D gene is TRBD1 (6 bases). The sequence runs out 3 residues before the end of the CDR3; the remainder is reconstructed from the germline J gene. CDR1 and CDR2 from the germline V gene are MNHEY and SVGEGT. The V end lost 0 bases, the J end lost 1 base, and 12 bases lay between the germline ends. The CDR3 is 16 amino acids.

Turning to this clone: The read finishes 3 residues shy of the CDR3 end, and the germline J gene is used to complete it. This chain links TRBV20-1 with TRBJ2-5; either TRBD1 or TRBD2 may fit D (5 bases each). The germline V and J ends were trimmed by 3 bases and 2 bases, with 7 bases remaining between them. The germline V gene encodes CDR1 DFQATT and CDR2 SNEGSKA (reference sequence). This CDR3 spans 12 amino acids. This CDR3 reads CSARRGQETQYF. The CDR3 DNA, read in part, is TGCAGTGCTAGGAGGGGACAAGAGACC.

Points on this clone: The sequenced fragment ends 3 residues before the CDR3 boundary, so the rest is inferred from the germline J gene. V gene TRBV7-2 combines with J gene TRBJ1-2, with 8 bases that match TRBD1. V trimming: 3 bases; J trimming: 6 bases; junction bases outside the gene matches: 3. CDR1 is SGHTA and CDR2 is FQGNSA in the germline V gene. This CDR3 contains 13 residues. Partial CDR3 DNA: TGTGCCAGCAGCTTTCAGGGGGCGGATGGC. This gives the protein CASSFQGADG. The whole CDR3 sequence is CASSFQGADGYTF.

About this clone: The CDR3 extends 3 residues past the end of the read, so its final part is completed from the germline J gene. The chain carries TRBV29-1 and TRBJ1-4; TRBD1 matches at 8 bases. The CDR3 has 13 residues. Germline V gives CDR1 SQVTM, CDR2 ANQGSEA. The J segment lost 8 bases and the V segment lost 7 bases, leaving 9 bases of the junction unmatched. CDR3 protein: CSGLRQGYEKLFF. Incomplete CDR3 DNA: TGCAGCGGTTTAAGACAGGGGTACGAAAAA.

Worth noting for this clone: The read terminates 3 residues ahead of where the CDR3 ends, so the germline J gene completes it. V and J are TRBV7-2 and TRBJ2-7; D is uncertain. The CDR3 consists of 12 residues. Germline lookup yields CDR1 SGHTA and CDR2 FQGNSA. V was trimmed by 5 bases and J by 3 bases, leaving 8 bases between them. The CDR3 DNA, read in part, is TGTGCCAGCAGCCCCTCCCTCTACGAG. This translates into CASSPSLYE. The entire CDR3 is CASSPSLYEQYF.

As to this clone: The read halts 3 residues ahead of the CDR3 end, with the missing end drawn from the germline J gene. The gene calls are TRBV6-2 or TRBV6-3 and TRBJ2-3; 9 nucleotides line up with TRBD1. The CDR3 has 12 residues. Looked up from germline, CDR1 is MNHEY and CDR2 is SVGEGT. Trimming at V came to 7 bases and at J to 8 bases, leaving 4 bases not matched to a gene. This CDR3 reads CASISTGGTQYF. Partial CDR3 DNA: TGTGCCAGCATCTCGACAGGGGGTACG.

Regarding this clone: The observed sequence ends 3 residues before the CDR3 terminus, with the missing tail filled in from the germline J gene. V usage is TRBV20-1 and J usage is TRBJ1-6; no clear D. The germline CDR1 and CDR2 sequences are DFQATT and SNEGSKA (reference sequence). This CDR3 has 15 residues. V was trimmed by 0 bases and J by 7 bases, leaving 13 bases between them. The CDR3 region is CSARDSAGWNSPLHF. The sequenced part of the CDR3 DNA is TGCAGTGCTAGAGATTCGGCAGGCTGGAATTCACCC.

For this clone: The read stops 3 residues short of the end of the CDR3; the missing end is completed from the germline J gene. This chain links TRBV28 with TRBJ1-2; possible D gene TRBD1, 5 bases. The CDR3 is 12 residues long. In germline, CDR1 is MDHEN, CDR2 SYDVKM. The sequenced CDR3 bases are TGTGCCAGCAGATCGACAGAGCAACTC. Amino acids: CASRSTEQL. The CDR3, in full, reads CASRSTEQLYTF.

In regard to this clone: The CDR3 end is not reached by the read, which stops 3 residues before it; the germline J gene fills it in. This chain joins TRBV4-2 and TRBJ2-7; 9 bases map to TRBD2. In germline, CDR1 is LGHNA, CDR2 YNFKEQ. The V segment lost 4 bases and the J segment 6 bases; nucleotides outside the gene matches: 10. The CDR3 is 15 residues long. Incomplete CDR3 DNA: TGTGCCAGCAGCCCCCTCAGTAGCGGGAGCGGCGAG. Translated, it gives CASSPLSSGSGE. The whole CDR3 protein is CASSPLSSGSGEQYF.

With respect to this clone: The CDR3 end falls 3 residues outside the read, so it is completed with the germline J gene. The rearrangement joins TRBV7-3 to TRBJ2-5; tentatively, D is TRBD1 (5 bases). The germline V gene has CDR1 SGHTA and CDR2 FQGTGA. The CDR3 is 15 amino acids. The V end lost 7 bases, the J end lost 5 bases, and 20 bases lay between the germline ends. The sequenced part of the CDR3 DNA is TGTGCCAGCATCCCGGACACGGTGAGGTGCGAGACC. Translating it yields CASIPDTVRCET. The entire CDR3 is CASIPDTVRCETQYF.

In the case of this clone: From the germline J gene comes the end of the CDR3, since the read stops 3 residues before it. J is TRBJ2-7 and V is TRBV7-8; D is uncertain. From germline, CDR1 is SGHVS and CDR2 FQNEAQ. The CDR3 covers 14 residues. Trimming left V 1 base short and J 2 bases short, with 9 bases between. The sequenced CDR3 bases are TGTGCCAGCAGCTTAGGCCTCCTACCCTACGAG. Translating gives CASSLGLLPYE. The CDR3 in its entirety is CASSLGLLPYEQYF.

Comments on this clone: The read ends 3 residues early relative to the CDR3; the germline J gene fills the gap. This chain links TRBV2 with TRBJ2-1, with a weak D call TRBD2 (7 bases). V lost 6 bases, J lost 4 bases, and 13 bases lay in between. There are 14 residues in the CDR3. CDR1 and CDR2 (germline): SNHLY, FYNNEI. This CDR3 is CASRSGGWYNEQFF. Partial CDR3 DNA: TGTGCCAGCAGGTCGGGGGGCTGGTACAATGAG.

A word on this clone: The read comes to an end 3 residues before the CDR3 does, leaving the germline J gene to fill in the end. The chain combines TRBV5-1 with TRBJ1-1; D unresolved. Germline assignment: CDR1 SGHRS and CDR2 YFSETQ. This CDR3 is 14 amino acids long. Between the trimmed V and J ends, which lost 4 bases and 4 bases, there was a span of 14 bases. CDR3: CASSLDTIRTEAFF. The sequenced CDR3 bases are TGCGCCAGCAGCCTTGATACAATCCGCACTGAA.

Comments on this clone: The read comes to an end 3 residues before the CDR3 does, leaving the germline J gene to fill in the end. The chain uses TRBV7-2 and TRBJ2-3, with 9 bases fitting TRBD2. CDR1 is SGHTA, CDR2 FQGNSA, per germline. Trimming took 7 bases from V and 3 from J; bases not matched to a gene: 8. CDR3 length: 15 residues. The CDR3 bases that were read are TGTGCCAGCAACCCCAGCGGGGGGTCAACAGATACG. Encoded protein: CASNPSGGSTDT. The full CDR3 sequence reads CASNPSGGSTDTQYF.

This CDR3 reads CSARDGLQRDEQYF. The sequenced CDR3 bases are TGCAGTGCTAGAGACGGCCTTCAGAGGGACGAG. The genes are TRBV20-1 and TRBJ2-7; tentative D call: TRBD2 (5 bases). Sequencing ends 3 residues short of the CDR3 end; the germline J gene provides the rest. There are 14 residues in the CDR3. Germline lookup yields CDR1 DFQATT and CDR2 SNEGSKA (reference sequence). Trimming pared 0 bases from V and 5 bases from J, leaving 14 bases between.

To note about this clone: The read is 3 residues too short to cover the CDR3 end, so that end is filled in from the germline J gene. The chain recombines TRBV4-1 with TRBJ1-1; D remains unclear. The CDR3 spans 12 residues. V lost 7 bases and J 4 bases, leaving 10 bases between the germline ends. Germline CDR1 is MGHRA and CDR2 is YSYEKL. This CDR3 reads CASTRSGTEAFF. The DNA read from the CDR3 is TGCGCCAGCACGCGGTCCGGCACTGAA.

A note on this clone: The read is 3 residues too short to cover the CDR3 end, so that end is filled in from the germline J gene. The rearrangement uses TRBV20-1 and TRBJ2-3, with 9 bases fitting TRBD1. Trimming at V came to 3 bases and at J to 5 bases, leaving 18 bases not matched to a gene. CDR3 length: 18 residues. From germline, CDR1 is DFQATT and CDR2 SNEGSKA (reference sequence). The sequenced part of the CDR3 DNA is TGCAGTGCTAGGTCCTCCCCGGGGGGACAGGGTCGAGGAGATACG. It specifies CSARSSPGGQGRGDT. From start to end, the CDR3 is CSARSSPGGQGRGDTQYF.

Points on this clone: The CDR3 goes on 3 residues after the read ends, and that part is filled in from the germline J gene. The rearrangement joins TRBV20-1 to TRBJ1-3; D unclear. Trimming shortened V by 2 bases and J by 0 bases, and 8 bases separated the two germline ends. CDR3 length: 14 residues. The germline gives CDR1 DFQATT, CDR2 SNEGSKA (reference sequence). The CDR3 DNA, read in part, is TGCAGTGCTAGACTCCCCTACTCTGGAAACACC. Translated, it gives CSARLPYSGNT. The CDR3 in full is CSARLPYSGNTIYF.